These 6 T cell receptor beta chains were sequenced from one sample in a study of low-dose radiotherapy and immunotherapy resistance in tumors. cDNA synthesis used a TRAV/TRBV-specific primer set for both chains. Amplification of TCRs used a constant-region primer and V-primer adapter for roughly 20 PCR cycles. TCRdb processed the reads anew with MiXCR; each CDR3 protein has one entry. The top ten clones hold 3.7% of a sample with roughly 36,000 distinct CDR3 sequences, around a third of them seen once. As to time point: before trial treatment. The sequences come from PBMCs, collected before treatment. Every receptor here comes from a male donor with gallbladder cancer.

This clonotype was counted ten times or more. The V gene is TRBV24-1, the J gene TRBJ2-2; 8 positions agree with TRBD2. The CDR3 extends over 17 amino acids. V lost 0 bases and J lost 5; bases outside the gene matches: 7. Germline CDR1 reads KGHDR; CDR2 reads SFDVKD. In nucleotides, the CDR3 is TGTGCCACCAGTGATTTGTCGGGAGGGCCGCGGACCGGGGAGCTGTTTTTT. Its protein is CATSDLSGGPRTGELFF.

This clonotype was observed at least ten times. J is TRBJ2-5 and V is TRBV5-1, with TRBD1 matching 8 bases. Germline V gene data show CDR1 as SGHRS and CDR2 as YFSETQ. The CDR3 totals 14 residues. V was pared by 3 bases and J by 3 bases, with 4 bases of the junction left unmatched. CDR3 residues: CASSSAGGEETQYF. The CDR3 DNA sequence: TGCGCCAGCAGCTCGGCAGGGGGCGAAGAGACCCAGTACTTC. The variable domain in full, completed from reference TRBV5-1 and TRBJ2-5, reads KAGVTQTPRYLIKTRGQQVTLSCSPISGHRSVSWYQQTPGQGLQFLFEYFSETQRNKGNFPGRFSGRQFSNSRSEMNVSTLELGDSALYLCASSSAGGEETQYFGPGTRLLVL.

This clonotype showed up many times. J is TRBJ2-7 and V is TRBV5-1; 8 nucleotides agree with TRBD2. The germline CDR1 and CDR2 sequences are SGHRS and YFSETQ. This CDR3 contains 15 residues. After removal of 4 bases from V and 0 bases from J, the junction contained 6 bases not matched to a gene. The CDR3 spells CASSVSGASSYEQYF. The CDR3 DNA sequence: TGCGCCAGCAGCGTTAGCGGGGCGAGCTCCTACGAGCAGTACTTC.

The table lists this clonotype with a count of one. V usage is TRBV6-8 and J usage is TRBJ2-1; 12 bases match TRBD2. The CDR3 runs to 19 residues. V shed 5 bases, J shed 0 bases, and the junction held 11 bases outside the gene matches. Looked up from germline, CDR1 is MNHGY and CDR2 is SAAAGT. The CDR3 DNA reads TGTGCCAGCAGTGATAGGCTAGCGGGAGGGCCCGGCTCCTACAATGAGCAGTTCTTC. The encoded protein is CASSDRLAGGPGSYNEQFF.

This clonotype occurred many times. The chain carries TRBV19 and TRBJ1-1; D gene ambiguous. This CDR3 comprises 13 residues. Trimming stripped 8 bases from V and 0 bases from J, with 10 bases between. Germline V gene data show CDR1 as LNHDA and CDR2 as SQIVND (reference sequence). The CDR3 coding sequence is TGTGCCAGTGGACGCGTCATGAACACTGAAGCTTTCTTT. Translated: CASGRVMNTEAFF.

V gene TRBV12-3 or TRBV12-4 combines with J gene TRBJ1-1; maybe TRBD1 (5 bases). V was pared by 3 bases and J by 8 bases, with 16 bases between. The CDR3 is 14 residues long. CDR3 protein: CASSFTSRVGEAFF. Here the CDR3 DNA reads TGTGCCAGCAGTTTCACCTCCAGGGTGGGCGAAGCTTTCTTT.